A selection of T cell receptor beta chains follows, all from one sample in a study of shared clonotypes between healthy human individuals. Libraries were prepared by immunoSEQ multiplex PCR; TCRdb keeps only in-frame clonotypes and omits some of them. Of approximately 700,000 clones listed, 73% are singletons. The specimen sequenced was memory CD4+ T cells sorted from blood. The source of these receptors is a young woman in good health. CDR3s include the opening cysteine and the closing phenylalanine or tryptophan. D genes are given only for firm matches. Clone size is not always given. Where it is, it says once, few, many or a class for expanded clones.

j_gene	v_gene	abundance	len	d_gene	CDR3nt	CDR3aa
TRBJ1-2	TRBV6-5	.	12	TRBD1	TGTGCCACTCGACCGGGACAGGGTATCTACACCTTC	CATRPGQGIYTF
TRBJ1-6	TRBV11-2	.	16	.	TGTGCCAGCAGCTTAGATTACGTGGGCCACCGGGCGACCCTCCACTTT	CASSLDYVGHRATLHF
TRBJ1-2	TRBV5-4	.	12	.	TGTGCCAGCAAAGGCAGGTCGGTAGGCTACACCTTC	CASKGRSVGYTF
TRBJ1-1	TRBV28	few	15	.	TGTGCCAGCAGCCGGATAAGGAGTATGAACACTGAAGCTTTCTTT	CASSRIRSMNTEAFF
TRBJ1-4	TRBV5-8	.	14	.	TGTGCCAGCAGTTACACTGGAACTAATGAAAAACTGTTTTTT	CASSYTGTNEKLFF
TRBJ2-7	TRBV6-6	.	14	.	TGTGCCAGCAGTACGCCTACAGCATCGGACGAGCAGTACTTC	CASSTPTASDEQYF
TRBJ2-4	TRBV7-2	.	14	.	TGTGCCAGCAGCTTTAGGGCTAAGGGAAACATTCAGTACTTC	CASSFRAKGNIQYF
TRBJ1-1	TRBV19	.	14	.	TGTGCCAGTAGTACCCGGACCGGCGGCGCTGAAGCTTTCTTT	CASSTRTGGAEAFF
TRBJ2-7	TRBV5-1	.	13	TRBD1	TGCGCCAGCAGCTCCCAGGGGGCGGACGAGCAGTACTTC	CASSSQGADEQYF
TRBJ1-4	TRBV9	.	15	.	TGTGCCAGCAGCGTAGAGGCAGGCCCGATTGAAAAACTGTTTTTT	CASSVEAGPIEKLFF
TRBJ1-4	TRBV5-8	.	15	.	TGTGCCAGCAGCTGGCAGGGTTCTGCTAATGAAAAACTGTTTTTT	CASSWQGSANEKLFF
TRBJ1-2	TRBV18	.	14	.	TGTGCCAGCTCACCACCGAGGCCCTACTATGGCTACACCTTC	CASSPPRPYYGYTF
TRBJ1-3	TRBV5-1	.	17	TRBD1	TGCGCCAGCAGCTTGGGTCTCCGGGACAGGCTGTCGGGCACCATATATTTT	CASSLGLRDRLSGTIYF
TRBJ2-2	TRBV9	.	13	.	TGTGCCAGCAGTGGAGGGCCCACCGGGGAGCTGTTTTTT	CASSGGPTGELFF
TRBJ2-1	TRBV11-2	.	16	.	TGTGCCAGCAGCGCACTAATTTCGGGGGCAAACAATGAGCAGTTCTTC	CASSALISGANNEQFF
TRBJ2-1	TRBV14	.	13	.	TGTGCCAGCAGCCGCACGACCACACTTGAGCAGTTCTTC	CASSRTTTLEQFF
TRBJ2-7	TRBV4-1	.	16	.	TGCGCCAGCAGACTCCAAAGGGGTGGGGGAATCCACGAGCAGTACTTC	CASRLQRGGGIHEQYF
TRBJ1-1	TRBV29-1	few	15	.	TGCAGCGTAAGAGGCGCAGGGTCAGGAAACACTGAAGCTTTCTTT	CSVRGAGSGNTEAFF
TRBJ2-7	TRBV6-5	once	14	TRBD1	TGTGCCAGCAGTTACTCGGACAGGGGCCACGAGCAGTACTTC	CASSYSDRGHEQYF
TRBJ1-1	TRBV7-2	few	12	.	TGTGCCAGCATCATGAGGAACACTGAAGCTTTCTTT	CASIMRNTEAFF
TRBJ1-1	TRBV6-1	once	15	.	TGTGCCAGCAGTGAAGGGTTGAGGGGAAGCACTGAAGCTTTCTTT	CASSEGLRGSTEAFF